A selection of T cell receptor beta chains follows, all from one sample in a study of cytomegalovirus exposure and HLA in healthy donors. Clones were read by immunoSEQ multiplex PCR, and TCRdb kept only the in-frame ones, dropping some. Of 150,000 to 200,000 clones in the sample, roughly 84% were seen once. Sequenced: PBMCs. The source of these receptors is a young man in good health and CMV-seronegative. Each CDR3 is given with its conserved first and last residue. D genes are given only for firm matches. Some rows mark clone size as missing; the rest say once, few, many or name a class of expanded clone.

clone_size	v_call	d_call	j_call	cdr3_aa	cdr3_nt
NA	TRBV19	NA	TRBJ2-3	CASTRRGTISTDTQYF	TGTGCCAGTACCCGGAGGGGGACTATTAGCACAGATACGCAGTATTTT
NA	TRBV7-6	TRBD1	TRBJ2-2	CASSAYHRGQNTGELFF	TGTGCCAGCAGCGCCTATCACAGGGGGCAGAACACCGGGGAGCTGTTTTTT
NA	TRBV5-1	NA	TRBJ1-4	CASSFSGSNEKLFF	TGCGCCAGCAGCTTTTCAGGGTCCAATGAAAAACTGTTTTTT
NA	TRBV6-4	TRBD2	TRBJ2-7	CASSRLAGHYEQYF	TGTGCCAGCAGCCGACTAGCGGGACACTACGAGCAGTACTTC
NA	TRBV7-3	NA	TRBJ1-3	CADIRGGSGNTIYF	TGTGCCGACATTAGAGGGGGCTCTGGAAACACCATATATTTT
NA	TRBV4-1	NA	TRBJ2-5	CASSQVGGGTGTQYF	TGCGCCAGCAGCCAAGTAGGGGGGGGGACGGGCACCCAGTACTTC
NA	TRBV7-2	NA	TRBJ2-5	CASSLATAWSETQYF	TGTGCCAGCAGCTTAGCCACAGCATGGTCGGAGACCCAGTACTTC
NA	TRBV18	NA	TRBJ2-5	CASSPPAVQETQYF	TGTGCCAGCTCACCACCGGCGGTACAAGAGACCCAGTACTTC
NA	TRBV9	NA	TRBJ2-7	CASTKGDSYEQYF	TGTGCCAGCACCAAGGGAGATTCCTACGAGCAGTACTTC
NA	TRBV29-1	TRBD1	TRBJ1-1	CSGNRGGTEAFF	TGCAGCGGTAACAGGGGGGGGACTGAAGCTTTCTTT
NA	TRBV5-4	TRBD1	TRBJ1-1	CASSLQGEGEAFF	TGTGCCAGCAGCCTACAGGGGGAAGGTGAAGCTTTCTTT
NA	TRBV27	NA	TRBJ2-2	CASSLFVLGELFF	TGTGCCAGCAGTTTATTCGTCCTCGGGGAGCTGTTTTTT
NA	TRBV25-1	NA	TRBJ2-5	CASTETREVETQYF	TGTGCCAGCACCGAAACGCGTGAAGTAGAGACCCAGTACTTC
NA	TRBV6-5	NA	TRBJ1-6	CASSYRDSPLHF	TGTGCCAGCAGTTACCGAGATTCACCCCTCCACTTT
NA	TRBV6-5	TRBD1	TRBJ1-5	CASSSQTGSFNQPQHF	TGTGCCAGCAGTTCCCAGACAGGGTCCTTCAATCAGCCCCAGCATTTT
NA	TRBV28	NA	TRBJ1-2	CASSLSANYGYTF	TGTGCCAGCAGTTTATCAGCTAACTATGGCTACACCTTC
NA	TRBV5-1	TRBD1	TRBJ2-5	CASSGTGQETQYF	TGCGCCAGCAGCGGGACAGGGCAAGAGACCCAGTACTTC
NA	TRBV12-5	NA	TRBJ2-7	CASGFGGSYEQYF	TGTGCTAGTGGTTTCGGAGGGTCCTACGAGCAGTACTTC
NA	TRBV11-2	TRBD1	TRBJ1-2	CASSLGQGDGYTF	TGTGCCAGCAGCTTGGGACAGGGGGATGGCTACACCTTC
once	TRBV5-1	TRBD1	TRBJ2-5	CASSLGGTGLPEPQYF	TGCGCCAGCAGCTTGGGCGGGACAGGGCTCCCGGAGCCCCAGTACTTC
NA	TRBV10-3	TRBD2	TRBJ2-1	CAIMSGIDNEQFF	TGTGCCATCATGAGCGGGATAGACAATGAGCAGTTCTTC
NA	TRBV28	TRBD1	TRBJ1-1	CASILTGGAEAFF	TGTGCCAGCATCCTAACAGGGGGCGCTGAAGCTTTCTTT
NA	TRBV29-1	NA	TRBJ1-1	CSVEGDLSGGTEAFF	TGCAGCGTTGAAGGGGACCTTTCGGGGGGCACTGAAGCTTTCTTT
NA	TRBV4-1	NA	TRBJ2-7	CASSPTFVSGHYEQYF	TGCGCCAGCAGCCCCACCTTTGTTAGCGGACACTACGAGCAGTACTTC
NA	TRBV7-9	TRBD1	TRBJ2-5	CSSSSRDSYQETQYF	TGTTCCAGCAGCTCCCGGGACAGCTACCAAGAGACCCAGTACTTC
NA	TRBV30	NA	TRBJ2-3	CAWSVLGEIDTQYF	TGTGCCTGGAGTGTATTAGGGGAAATAGATACGCAGTATTTT
NA	TRBV6-5	TRBD2	TRBJ2-7	CASREGTSGGEQYF	TGTGCCAGCAGGGAAGGGACTAGCGGGGGCGAGCAGTACTTC
NA	TRBV7-9	TRBD2	TRBJ2-5	CASRSSGGNRETQYF	TGTGCCAGCCGTTCTTCCGGGGGGAATCGAGAGACCCAGTACTTC
few	TRBV12-2	NA	TRBJ2-1	CASRLVRGSSITYEQFF	TGTGCAAGTCGCTTAGTGCGAGGGAGCAGTATTACCTATGAGCAGTTCTTC
NA	TRBV7-9	NA	TRBJ2-2	CASSLGGTNTGELFF	TGTGCCAGCAGCTTGGGAGGAACCAACACCGGGGAGCTGTTTTTT
NA	TRBV10-3	NA	TRBJ1-1	CAIRGGLTEAFF	TGTGCCATCAGGGGGGGTTTGACTGAAGCTTTCTTT
NA	TRBV7-9	NA	TRBJ1-4	CSSSLAEAEIGEKLFF	TGTTCCAGCAGCTTAGCGGAGGCGGAGATCGGTGAAAAACTGTTTTTT
few	TRBV6-6	TRBD1	TRBJ1-6	CASSYGDRENSPLHF	TGTGCCAGCAGTTACGGGGACAGGGAAAATTCACCCCTCCACTTT
once	TRBV7-3	TRBD1	TRBJ1-1	CASSPLSGTGNTEAFF	TGTGCCAGCAGCCCACTGTCGGGGACAGGGAACACTGAAGCTTTCTTT
NA	TRBV6-5	NA	TRBJ1-1	CASRSTNTEAFF	TGTGCCAGCAGGTCTACGAACACTGAAGCTTTCTTT
NA	TRBV11-1	TRBD1	TRBJ2-7	CASSFCVVGTGSRLCEQYF	TGTGCCAGCAGTTTTTGTGTGGTAGGGACAGGTTCCAGGCTGTGCGAGCAGTACTTC
NA	TRBV6-1	NA	TRBJ1-1	CASSKQANTEAFF	TGTGCCAGCAGTAAACAGGCGAACACTGAAGCTTTCTTT
NA	TRBV7-2	TRBD2	TRBJ2-3	CASGVAGADTQYF	TGTGCCTCCGGGGTAGCGGGAGCGGATACGCAGTATTTT
NA	TRBV7-8	NA	TRBJ1-1	CASSYPSAGSQTEAFF	TGTGCCAGCAGCTACCCTTCGGCGGGGTCTCAAACTGAAGCTTTCTTT
NA	TRBV25-1	TRBD2	TRBJ2-3	CASSEFSGGATDTQYF	TGTGCCAGCAGTGAATTTAGCGGGGGGGCCACAGATACGCAGTATTTT
NA	TRBV25-1	TRBD2	TRBJ2-3	CASSPTSGGAVSTDTQYF	TGTGCCAGCAGCCCGACTAGCGGGGGGGCAGTCAGCACAGATACGCAGTATTTT
once	TRBV5-4	TRBD2	TRBJ2-1	CASSPAGTSGRAEQFF	TGTGCCAGCAGCCCGGCCGGGACTAGCGGGAGGGCAGAGCAGTTCTTC
NA	TRBV10-3	NA	TRBJ1-6	CAISPRGRDNSPLHF	TGTGCCATCAGCCCGAGGGGGAGAGATAATTCACCCCTCCACTTT